The 29 T cell receptor beta chains listed next were all sequenced from one sample in a study of long-term antiretroviral therapy in people with HIV. Sequencing used immunoSEQ v3.0 at survey level. The table came from immunoSEQ multiplex PCR; TCRdb's copy has only in-frame clones and leaves some out. The sample lists almost 25,000 clones, about 79% occurring once. This material consisted of unsorted PBMCs, taken 3 years after starting antiretroviral therapy. The receptor set was obtained from a man aged 45-65 years with HIV.

This clone was seen only a few times. The chain has TRBV10-2 and TRBJ2-5; D may be TRBD1 or TRBD2 (5 bases each). Germline assignment: CDR1 WSHSY and CDR2 SAAADI. V gave up 6 bases and J gave up 5 bases, with 19 bases separating them. The CDR3 sequence is 15 residues long. CDR3 sequence (DNA): TGCGCCAGCAGCCCCTCGGCCGGGGCATTGGAGACCCAGTACTTC. Protein product: CASSPSAGALETQYF.

V is TRBV18 and J is TRBJ2-5; D uncertain. The germline V and J ends were trimmed by 2 bases and 2 bases, with 6 bases remaining between them. The CDR3 length is 13 residues. The germline V gene encodes CDR1 KGHSH and CDR2 LQKENI. This CDR3 reads CASSPLQQETQYF. CDR3 nucleotide sequence: TGTGCCAGCTCACCATTACAGCAAGAGACCCAGTACTTC.

V gene TRBV7-6 combines with J gene TRBJ2-2, with D possibly matching TRBD2 (5 bases). Trimming left V 1 base short and J 5 bases short, with 14 bases between. The CDR3 spans 16 residues. Germline V CDR1 and CDR2: SGHVS, FNYEAQ. The CDR3 here is CASSLERATGTGELFF. CDR3 sequence (DNA): TGTGCCAGCAGCTTAGAGAGGGCCACGGGAACCGGGGAGCTGTTTTTT.

The rearrangement uses TRBV19 and TRBJ2-5; the D gene is possibly TRBD1 (6 bases). Germline V lookup: CDR1 LNHDA, CDR2 SQIVND (reference sequence). V was cut by 3 bases and J by 5 bases, with 10 bases left in between. The CDR3 length is 13 residues. CDR3: CASSIIQGETQYF. The CDR3 coding sequence is TGTGCCAGTAGTATCATCCAGGGGGAGACCCAGTACTTC. The full variable domain, in which reference TRBV19 and TRBJ2-5 provide the parts outside the CDR3, is DGGITQSPKYLFRKEGQNVTLSCEQNLNHDAMYWYRQDPGQGLRLIYYSQIVNDFQKGDIAEGYSVSREKKESFPLTVTSAQKNPTAFYLCASSIIQGETQYFGPGTRLLVL.

The genes are TRBV19 and TRBJ1-5; a possible D gene is TRBD1 (6 bases). There are 14 residues in the CDR3. The germline V and J ends were trimmed by 8 bases and 6 bases, with 17 bases remaining between them. Germline V gene lookup returns CDR1 LNHDA and CDR2 SQIVND (reference sequence). The DNA of the CDR3 is TGTGCCAGTGTCCGAGGGGGTTTAAGTCAGCCCCAGCATTTT. This codes for CASVRGGLSQPQHF. The complete variable domain, with remaining parts taken from reference TRBV19 and TRBJ1-5, reads DGGITQSPKYLFRKEGQNVTLSCEQNLNHDAMYWYRQDPGQGLRLIYYSQIVNDFQKGDIAEGYSVSREKKESFPLTVTSAQKNPTAFYLCASVRGGLSQPQHFGDGTRLSIL.

This chain uses TRBV7-8 with TRBJ1-5; D perhaps matches TRBD1 (6 bases). The ends were cut back, 0 bases at V and 7 bases at J, with 19 bases in the middle. The germline V gene encodes CDR1 SGHVS and CDR2 FQNEAQ. The CDR3 consists of 17 residues. CDR3 DNA: TGTGCCAGCAGCTTAGCCTATCAGGGGAGAGAGCGGCAGCCCCAGCATTTT. Protein product: CASSLAYQGRERQPQHF.

This chain uses TRBV19 with TRBJ1-3, with 7 bases identical to TRBD1. V lost 5 bases and J lost 8; bases outside the gene matches: 18. Germline CDR1 reads LNHDA; CDR2 reads SQIVND (reference sequence). The CDR3 contains 17 residues. The CDR3 nucleotides are TGTGCCAGTAGTCCCACGGACAGACAGGGATCTCGTCACACCATATATTTT. It is translated as CASSPTDRQGSRHTIYF.

V gene TRBV13 combines with J gene TRBJ2-5; TRBD2 matches at 7 bases. With V trimmed by 3 bases and J by 1 base, 5 bases remained unmatched. Germline assignment: CDR1 PRHDT and CDR2 FYEKMQ (reference sequence). The CDR3 has 15 amino acids. The chain's CDR3 is CASSLASGAQETQYF. For the CDR3, the DNA is TGTGCCAGCAGCTTGGCTAGCGGAGCCCAAGAGACCCAGTACTTC.

The chain is built from TRBV11-3 and TRBJ2-2, with D maybe TRBD2 (6 bases). The germline CDR1 and CDR2 sequences are SGHNT and YENEEA. The CDR3 extends over 16 amino acids. Deletions cut 5 bases from V and 1 base from J, with 14 bases between. CDR3 protein: CASSPRIGRNTGELFF. The CDR3 DNA reads as TGTGCCAGCAGCCCGAGGATCGGGAGGAACACCGGGGAGCTGTTTTTT.

This clone was seen only once. The chain has TRBV11-3 and TRBJ2-1; the D is unclear. Germline-derived CDR1 and CDR2 are SGHNT and YENEEA. The CDR3 runs to 12 residues. Trimming shortened V by 5 bases and J by 5 bases, and 7 bases separated the two germline ends. Here the CDR3 reads CASSGNNNEQFF. The CDR3, as DNA: TGTGCCAGCAGCGGGAATAACAATGAGCAGTTCTTC. The variable domain in full, completed from reference TRBV11-3 and TRBJ2-1, reads EAGVVQSPRYKIIEKKQPVAFWCNPISGHNTLYWYLQNLGQGPELLIRYENEEAVDDSQLPKDRFSAERLKGVDSTLKIQPAELGDSAVYLCASSGNNNEQFFGPGTRLTVL.

The table lists this clone with a count of one. The chain combines TRBV7-3 with TRBJ2-3; maybe TRBD1 (5 bases). The V and J ends lost 5 bases and 2 bases respectively, with 14 bases between them. CDR1 is SGHTA and CDR2 is FQGTGA in the germline V gene. The CDR3 extends over 15 amino acids. CDR3 bases: TGTGCCAGCAGCCCCGGTCCAGGGTTCACAGATACGCAGTATTTT. Its translation: CASSPGPGFTDTQYF.

This clone appeared a few times. The V gene is TRBV10-2, the J gene TRBJ2-7; TRBD2 might be the D (5 bases). Trimming left V 6 bases short and J 3 bases short, with 6 bases between. Germline V gene data show CDR1 as WSHSY and CDR2 as SAAADI. The CDR3 is made up of 11 amino acids. DNA for the CDR3: TGCGCCAGCAGCGGGAACTACGAGCAGTACTTC. It yields the protein CASSGNYEQYF.

V gene TRBV28 combines with J gene TRBJ1-1; a weak D match, TRBD1 (5 bases). With 3 bases removed from V and 4 bases from J, the gap between germline ends came to 27 bases. This CDR3 contains 19 residues. Germline loops: CDR1 MDHEN, CDR2 SYDVKM. The CDR3, as DNA: TGTGCCAGCAGTTTTAACCCCGCGTATGGCAGGGAGGGAAGCACTGAAGCTTTCTTT. Encoded protein: CASSFNPAYGREGSTEAFF. The entire variable domain, with the rest obtained from reference TRBV28 and TRBJ1-1, is as follows: DVKVTQSSRYLVKRTGEKVFLECVQDMDHENMFWYRQDPGLGLRLIYFSYDVKMKEKGDIPEGYSVSREKKERFSLILESASTNQTSMYLCASSFNPAYGREGSTEAFFGQGTRLTVV.

The CDR3 protein is CASSTGQKGYGYTF. The CDR3 region has the DNA TGTGCCAGCAGCACGGGACAGAAGGGCTATGGCTACACCTTC. The chain is built from TRBV5-6 and TRBJ1-2; TRBD1 agrees at 7 bases. V was pared by 4 bases and J by 4 bases, with 7 bases of the junction left unmatched. The CDR3 extends over 14 amino acids. From germline, CDR1 is SGHDT and CDR2 YYEEEE.

V gene TRBV27 combines with J gene TRBJ2-5, with TRBD2 as a possible D gene (5 bases). The CDR3 loop spans 14 amino acids. Trimming left V 6 bases short and J 3 bases short, with 14 bases between. The germline V gene has CDR1 MNHEY and CDR2 SMNVEV (reference sequence). DNA of the CDR3: TGTGCCAGCAGCACGTGGAGGCAGAAAGAGACCCAGTACTTC. Translation: CASSTWRQKETQYF.

This clone has a single count. V is TRBV9 and J is TRBJ2-1; possibly TRBD1 for D (6 bases). The CDR3 contains 16 residues. CDR1 is SGDLS, CDR2 YYNGEE, per germline. V lost 4 bases and J lost 0, with 14 bases in between. The CDR3 DNA sequence: TGTGCCAGCAGCCTGGGGACACTAAGCTCCTACAATGAGCAGTTCTTC. This sequence encodes CASSLGTLSSYNEQFF.

The chain joins TRBV27 to TRBJ2-7; 10 bases match TRBD2. CDR1 and CDR2 (germline): MNHEY, SMNVEV (reference sequence). The CDR3 sequence is 18 residues long. The V segment lost 5 bases and the J segment 0 bases; nucleotides outside the gene matches: 13. The CDR3 is CASSSWASGGSSSYEQYF. CDR3 sequence (DNA): TGTGCCAGCAGTAGTTGGGCTAGCGGGGGATCAAGCTCCTACGAGCAGTACTTC.

The chain links TRBV6-7 to TRBJ2-4; no clear D gene. TRBV6-7 is an ORF, with its function uncertain. The germline V and J ends were trimmed by 0 bases and 1 base, with 10 bases remaining between them. The CDR3 runs 16 residues. CDR3 region: CASSYSTVQAKNIQYF. As DNA, the CDR3 is TGTGCCAGCAGTTACTCCACGGTCCAGGCCAAAAACATTCAGTACTTC.

The gene calls are TRBV2 and TRBJ1-5; no clear D. Germline lookup yields CDR1 SNHLY and CDR2 FYNNEI. The CDR3 extends over 13 amino acids. Trimming cost V 6 bases and J 2 bases, with 8 bases left between them. The CDR3 loop is CASSELGNQPQHF. CDR3 nucleotides: TGTGCCAGCAGCGAACTGGGCAATCAGCCCCAGCATTTT.

This clone is medium-sized within its sample. The chain links TRBV18 to TRBJ1-5, with D perhaps matching TRBD1 (5 bases). Germline CDR1 and CDR2: KGHSH and LQKENI. The CDR3 sequence is 14 residues long. Trimming cost V 1 base and J 7 bases, with 11 bases left between them. The CDR3, as DNA: TGTGCCAGCTCACCACTAGGGGTTTGGCAGCCCCAGCATTTT. This gives the protein CASSPLGVWQPQHF.

The V gene is TRBV30, the J gene TRBJ2-5, with TRBD2 matching over 8 bases. The CDR3 length is 18 residues. Trimming at V came to 1 base and at J to 5 bases, leaving 18 bases not matched to a gene. CDR1 and CDR2 (germline): GTSNPN, SVGIG (reference sequence). The chain's CDR3 is CAWSGSWGAGDPRETQYF. The CDR3 DNA reads as TGTGCCTGGAGTGGTTCTTGGGGAGCGGGGGACCCCAGGGAGACCCAGTACTTC.

The V call is TRBV7-9, the J call TRBJ1-6; unclear D gene. Trimming shortened V by 3 bases and J by 11 bases, and 8 bases separated the two germline ends. Germline loops: CDR1 SEHNR, CDR2 FQNEAQ (reference sequence). The CDR3 loop spans 12 amino acids. The chain's CDR3 is CASSLEETPLHF. The CDR3 bases are TGTGCCAGCAGCTTGGAGGAGACACCCCTCCACTTT.

The gene calls are TRBV28 and TRBJ1-2; D perhaps matches TRBD1 (5 bases). This CDR3 spans 15 amino acids. The V gene lost 6 bases and the J gene lost 3 bases, with 17 bases spanning the gap. CDR1 MDHEN and CDR2 SYDVKM come from the germline V gene. The DNA of the CDR3 is TGTGCCAGCAGCCCTACCGAGTGGGGGGACTATGGCTACACCTTC. Translation: CASSPTEWGDYGYTF.

This clone was picked up a small number of times. CDR3 loop: CSVPHGATEPQHF. CDR3 DNA sequence: TGCAGCGTACCCCACGGGGCAACGGAGCCCCAGCATTTT. The gene calls are TRBV29-1 and TRBJ1-5, with D possibly TRBD1 on 5 matching bases. Germline V lookup: CDR1 SQVTM, CDR2 ANQGSEA. The CDR3 has 13 residues. V dropped 6 bases and J dropped 8 bases, with 17 bases sitting between them. Complete variable domain (other parts from reference TRBV29-1 and TRBJ1-5): SAVISQKPSRDICQRGTSLTIQCQVDSQVTMMFWYRQQPGQSLTLIATANQGSEATYESGFVIDKFPISRPNLTFSTLTVSNMSPEDSSIYLCSVPHGATEPQHFGDGTRLSIL.

The CDR3 spells CASSISRTGRRGYTF. The CDR3 DNA follows: TGTGCCAGTAGTATAAGCAGGACAGGGAGGCGCGGCTACACCTTC. The chain uses TRBV19 and TRBJ1-2, with TRBD1 identical over 8 bases. Per germline, CDR1 LNHDA and CDR2 SQIVND (reference sequence). The length of the CDR3 is 15 residues. The V gene end was trimmed by 2 bases and the J gene end by 8 bases; junction bases not matched to a gene: 10.

This chain joins TRBV7-2 and TRBJ2-5, with TRBD2 identical over 9 bases. CDR3 length equals 16 residues. Germline CDR1 reads SGHTA; CDR2 reads FQGNSA. V shed 2 bases, J shed 1 base, and the junction held 5 bases outside the gene matches. In DNA, the CDR3 is TGTGCCAGCAGCTTATACTCTAGCGGGATCCAAGAGACCCAGTACTTC. Translating gives CASSLYSSGIQETQYF.

The rearrangement joins TRBV18 to TRBJ1-4; D call uncertain. Germline V gives CDR1 KGHSH, CDR2 LQKENI. Trimming stripped 1 base from V and 0 bases from J, with 3 bases between. The length of the CDR3 is 14 residues. DNA for the CDR3: TGTGCCAGCTCACCACGTGCAACTAATGAAAAACTGTTTTTT. As protein: CASSPRATNEKLFF.

The chain links TRBV18 to TRBJ1-3, with D perhaps TRBD1 (5 bases). Germline V gives CDR1 KGHSH, CDR2 LQKENI. Trimming took 2 bases from V and 0 from J, leaving 11 bases between them. This CDR3 is built from 16 residues. Here the CDR3 reads CASSPVPGNSGNTIYF. CDR3 sequence (DNA): TGTGCCAGCTCACCAGTCCCAGGGAACTCTGGAAACACCATATATTTT.

Only a few counts were recorded for this clone. The chain joins TRBV6-5 to TRBJ2-7, with 12 bases identical to TRBD2. CDR3 length equals 14 residues. Germline-derived CDR1 and CDR2 are MNHEY and SVGAGI. With 11 bases clipped from V and 3 bases from J, the junction kept 8 bases outside the gene matches. Here the CDR3 DNA reads TGTGCCGTCGCACGGACTAGCGGGAACTACGAGCAGTACTTC. It is translated as CAVARTSGNYEQYF.